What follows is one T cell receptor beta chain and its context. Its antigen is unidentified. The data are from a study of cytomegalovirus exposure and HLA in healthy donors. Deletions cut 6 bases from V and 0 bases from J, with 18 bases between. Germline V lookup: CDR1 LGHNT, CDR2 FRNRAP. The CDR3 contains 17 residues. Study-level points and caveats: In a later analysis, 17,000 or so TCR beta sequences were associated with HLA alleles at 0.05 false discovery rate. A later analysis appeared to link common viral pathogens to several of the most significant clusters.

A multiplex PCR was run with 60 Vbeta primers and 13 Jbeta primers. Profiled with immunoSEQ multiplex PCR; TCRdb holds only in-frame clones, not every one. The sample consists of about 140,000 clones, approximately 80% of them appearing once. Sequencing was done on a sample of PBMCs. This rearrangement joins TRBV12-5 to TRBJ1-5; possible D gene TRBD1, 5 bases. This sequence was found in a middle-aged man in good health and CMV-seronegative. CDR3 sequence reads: CASGRPREGNSNQPQHF. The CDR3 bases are TGTGCTAGTGGGCGACCAAGGGAGGGGAATAGCAATCAGCCCCAGCATTTT.